This T cell receptor beta chain was observed in a study of blood T cell repertoires in COVID-19. With V trimmed by 3 bases and J by 6 bases, 10 bases remained unmatched. Looked up from germline, CDR1 is WNHNN and CDR2 is SYGVQD (reference sequence). The CDR3 has 16 residues. Recruits, aged roughly 18 to 100 years, lived in some 25 US areas. Original analysis: Reference gene primers were amplified, and this amplification served to estimate nucleated cell counts. Assay used: immunoSEQ multiplex PCR; TCRdb lists only in-frame clones, some missing. That table is the source of V, J and clone size, and D and trimming were worked out from the DNA. The table includes 350,000 to 450,000 clones, roughly nine tenths detected once.

The V gene is TRBV10-1, the J gene TRBJ2-1, with 8 bases aligning to TRBD2. Specimen: PBMCs or T cells enriched from blood (not recorded which). The TCR was taken from a woman in her thirties or forties who had been exposed to COVID-19. DNA for the CDR3: TGCGCCAGCAGTGACCCGGTGGCGGGGGGCAGCAATGAGCAGTTCTTC. Encoded protein: CASSDPVAGGSNEQFF.